These T cell receptor beta chains were read from a single sample in a study of a mutant IDH1 vaccine in newly diagnosed glioma. TCRdb keeps only in-frame clones here, not all; method: immunoSEQ multiplex PCR. The top ten clones hold over 2.5% of a sample with 50,000 to 75,000 clones, 91% of them seen once. The specimen was PBMCs, collected from a glioma patient treated with radiotherapy, temozolomide or both. These TCRs come from a middle-aged man with glioma. The CDR3 runs from the conserved cysteine through the conserved F or W. The D gene is left open where the match is weak. The listing skips clone size in some rows; elsewhere it reads once, few, many or a size class.

J: TRBJ2-7
size: once
V: TRBV19
D: TRBD1
DNA: TGTGCCAGTAGTACCCCGGGACAGTCCTACGAGCAGTACTTC
CDR3: CASSTPGQSYEQYF

J: TRBJ2-2
size: NA
V: TRBV11-2
D: NA
DNA: TGTGCCAGCAGCTGGGCAGCCGGGGAGCTGTTTTTT
CDR3: CASSWAAGELFF

J: TRBJ2-4
size: NA
V: TRBV30
D: TRBD2
DNA: TGTGCCTGGAGTTCCGGGACTAGCGGGAGGGCCCCCCGGTACTTC
CDR3: CAWSSGTSGRAPRYF

J: TRBJ1-3
size: NA
V: TRBV6-1
D: NA
DNA: TGTGCCAGCAGTGGTACAGGGCCTGGAAACACCATATATTTT
CDR3: CASSGTGPGNTIYF

J: TRBJ2-7
size: NA
V: TRBV19
D: NA
DNA: TGTGCCAGTAGTAAGTCGGGCTACGAGCAGTACTTC
CDR3: CASSKSGYEQYF

J: TRBJ1-6
size: NA
V: TRBV2
D: TRBD1
DNA: TGTGCCAGCAGTGAACAGGGGGGACAGGGGACTTCACCCCTCCACTTT
CDR3: CASSEQGGQGTSPLHF

J: TRBJ2-1
size: NA
V: TRBV7-9
D: TRBD2
DNA: TGTGCCAGCAGCTTAGCGCGCCTAGCGGGAGTATACAATGAGCAGTTCTTC
CDR3: CASSLARLAGVYNEQFF

J: TRBJ1-2
size: NA
V: TRBV2
D: TRBD1
DNA: TGTGCCAGCATGTCGGGGGACAGATCCATTTATGGCTACACCTTC
CDR3: CASMSGDRSIYGYTF

J: TRBJ2-1
size: NA
V: TRBV9
D: NA
DNA: TGTGCCAGCAGCGTAGGGGGACGAGACAATGAGCAGTTCTTC
CDR3: CASSVGGRDNEQFF

J: TRBJ2-3
size: NA
V: TRBV19
D: TRBD1
DNA: TGTGCCAGTAGTCTAGACAGGGGCCGCACAGATACGCAGTATTTT
CDR3: CASSLDRGRTDTQYF

J: TRBJ1-1
size: once
V: TRBV18
D: NA
DNA: TGTGCCAGCTCACCATCTAGCAGGAACACTGAAGCTTTCTTT
CDR3: CASSPSSRNTEAFF

J: TRBJ1-1
size: once
V: TRBV5-1
D: NA
DNA: TGCGCCAGCAGCTTGACCGGAGGCAGCACTGAAGCTTTCTTT
CDR3: CASSLTGGSTEAFF

J: TRBJ1-4
size: NA
V: TRBV14
D: NA
DNA: TGTGCCAGCAGCCATCTTAAGGGGTCGGCCGCCGGTGAAAAACTGTTTTTT
CDR3: CASSHLKGSAAGEKLFF

J: TRBJ2-7
size: NA
V: TRBV13
D: NA
DNA: TGTGCCAGCAGCCCCTGGGGGAACTACGAGCAGTACTTC
CDR3: CASSPWGNYEQYF

J: TRBJ1-3
size: NA
V: TRBV5-1
D: NA
DNA: TGCGCCAGCAGCTTGGAGGGCCTAGGGTCTGGAAACACCATATATTTT
CDR3: CASSLEGLGSGNTIYF

J: TRBJ2-2
size: NA
V: TRBV5-4
D: NA
DNA: TGTGCCAGCAGCCCGGGCGGAGATTTTACCGGGGAGCTGTTTTTT
CDR3: CASSPGGDFTGELFF

J: TRBJ1-1
size: NA
V: TRBV18
D: NA
DNA: TGTGCCAGCTCACCGTCGGGGGACACTGAAGCTTTCTTT
CDR3: CASSPSGDTEAFF

J: TRBJ1-2
size: NA
V: TRBV7-9
D: NA
DNA: TGTGCCAGCAGCTTAGTCCCAGATGTCTATGGCTACACCTTC
CDR3: CASSLVPDVYGYTF

J: TRBJ2-7
size: NA
V: TRBV7-2
D: NA
DNA: TGTGCCAGCAGCTACACGGGACTTAACTACGAGCAGTACTTC
CDR3: CASSYTGLNYEQYF

J: TRBJ1-3
size: NA
V: TRBV28
D: TRBD1
DNA: TGTGCCAGCAGGACAGGGGTTAGGTCTGGAAACACCATATATTTT
CDR3: CASRTGVRSGNTIYF

J: TRBJ2-7
size: NA
V: TRBV30
D: TRBD2
DNA: TGTGCCTGGGGAACTAGCGGGAGCTACGAGCAGTACTTC
CDR3: CAWGTSGSYEQYF

J: TRBJ2-3
size: NA
V: TRBV4-1
D: TRBD2
DNA: TGCGCCAGCAGGTCCACCGGACTAGCGGGAGTAGATACGCAGTATTTT
CDR3: CASRSTGLAGVDTQYF

J: TRBJ1-2
size: once
V: TRBV5-6
D: NA
DNA: TGTGCCAGCAGCTTTTTGCATCAGGGGTACACCTTC
CDR3: CASSFLHQGYTF

J: TRBJ2-7
size: NA
V: TRBV30
D: NA
DNA: TGTGCCTGGAAGACAGGCTACGAGCAGTACTTC
CDR3: CAWKTGYEQYF

J: TRBJ2-7
size: NA
V: TRBV6-5
D: TRBD1
DNA: TGTGCCAGCAGTTTAGACTCGGGGACAGCAAACTACGAGCAGTACTTC
CDR3: CASSLDSGTANYEQYF

J: TRBJ1-1
size: NA
V: TRBV20-1
D: NA
DNA: TGCAGTGCTAGAGATACAGAGAAAGCTTTCTTT
CDR3: CSARDTEKAFF

J: TRBJ1-6
size: NA
V: TRBV9
D: NA
DNA: TGTGCCAGCAGCGTAGATTTCGGTGGTAATTCACCCCTCCACTTT
CDR3: CASSVDFGGNSPLHF

J: TRBJ1-1
size: NA
V: TRBV13
D: NA
DNA: TGTGCCAGCAGCTCCCAAGGGACACTGAACACTGAAGCTTTCTTT
CDR3: CASSSQGTLNTEAFF

J: TRBJ2-1
size: NA
V: TRBV11-2
D: NA
DNA: TGTGCCAGCAGCTCCGGGGTTTACAATGAGCAGTTCTTC
CDR3: CASSSGVYNEQFF

J: TRBJ2-7
size: NA
V: TRBV2
D: TRBD1
DNA: TGTGCCAGCAGCGCGACAGGGGTACACGAGCAGTACTTC
CDR3: CASSATGVHEQYF

J: TRBJ1-2
size: NA
V: TRBV27
D: NA
DNA: TGTGCCAGCAGTAGTGCGCAGGGGAACTATGGCTACACCTTC
CDR3: CASSSAQGNYGYTF

J: TRBJ1-6
size: NA
V: TRBV19
D: NA
DNA: TGTGCCAGTAGTAACTCGGGGAACGGTAATTCACCCCTCCACTTT
CDR3: CASSNSGNGNSPLHF

J: TRBJ2-1
size: NA
V: TRBV30
D: NA
DNA: TGTGCCTGGAGCCGGCAGATGTCTGAGCAGTTCTTC
CDR3: CAWSRQMSEQFF

J: TRBJ1-1
size: NA
V: TRBV18
D: NA
DNA: TGTGCCAGCTCACCGGTCTCGGACAGTGTCACTGAAGCTTTCTTT
CDR3: CASSPVSDSVTEAFF

J: TRBJ1-3
size: NA
V: TRBV7-8
D: NA
DNA: TGTGCCAGCAGAGCAGCCGGAAACACCATATATTTT
CDR3: CASRAAGNTIYF

J: TRBJ2-7
size: NA
V: TRBV4-2
D: NA
DNA: TGTGCCAGCAGCCAAGTAGGGACGGACCCTTACGGGCAGTACTTC
CDR3: CASSQVGTDPYGQYF

J: TRBJ2-2
size: few
V: TRBV4-1
D: NA
DNA: TGCGCCAGCAGCCAAGGTCGACCGGGGGAGCTGTTTTTT
CDR3: CASSQGRPGELFF

J: TRBJ1-1
size: NA
V: TRBV4-2
D: NA
DNA: TGTGCCAGCAGCCAAGATCAGATGGGAACTGAAGCTTTCTTT
CDR3: CASSQDQMGTEAFF

J: TRBJ2-7
size: NA
V: TRBV28
D: TRBD2
DNA: TGTGCCAGCAGCACTCCGGGACTAGTACCCTACGAGCAGTACTTC
CDR3: CASSTPGLVPYEQYF

J: TRBJ2-5
size: few
V: TRBV7-7
D: TRBD1
DNA: TGTGCTAGCAGCGCCCGGCCAGGGGGCGGGGAGACCCAGTACTTC
CDR3: CASSARPGGGETQYF

J: TRBJ2-7
size: NA
V: TRBV10-1
D: TRBD2
DNA: TGCGCCAGCAGTCCAGGGAGGGTCGCGAACGAGCAGTACTTC
CDR3: CASSPGRVANEQYF

J: TRBJ1-3
size: NA
V: TRBV19
D: NA
DNA: TGTGCCAGTGGAACCGGGACGGACTCTGGAAACACCATATATTTT
CDR3: CASGTGTDSGNTIYF

J: TRBJ1-3
size: NA
V: TRBV19
D: NA
DNA: TGTGCCAGTAGTCTACAGCTCATCTCTGGAAACACCATATATTTT
CDR3: CASSLQLISGNTIYF

J: TRBJ2-7
size: NA
V: TRBV11-2
D: NA
DNA: TGTGCCAGCAGCCCCGGACGGGATGGTAGGCACGAGCAGCACTTC
CDR3: CASSPGRDGRHEQHF

J: TRBJ2-1
size: once
V: TRBV6-4
D: TRBD2
DNA: TGTGCCAGCAGTGAGAGGACTAGCGGGAGTGAGCAGTTCTTC
CDR3: CASSERTSGSEQFF

J: TRBJ1-2
size: NA
V: TRBV9
D: NA
DNA: TGTGCCAGCAGCGTGTCCGTCTATGGCTACACCTTC
CDR3: CASSVSVYGYTF

J: TRBJ2-7
size: NA
V: TRBV11-2
D: TRBD2
DNA: TGTGCCAGCAGCTTCGGTCGGGAGGGCTACGAGCAGTACTTC
CDR3: CASSFGREGYEQYF

J: TRBJ2-5
size: NA
V: TRBV5-1
D: NA
DNA: TGCGCCAGCAGCTTGTACGTAGGGTCAGAGACCCAGTACTTC
CDR3: CASSLYVGSETQYF

J: TRBJ2-7
size: NA
V: TRBV7-9
D: NA
DNA: TGTGCCAGCAGCCTACCCGACAGAGGGGGTGAGCAGTACTTC
CDR3: CASSLPDRGGEQYF

J: TRBJ2-1
size: NA
V: TRBV6-9
D: TRBD2
DNA: TGTGCCAGCAGTCAGACTAGCGGGGGGGCATTGGACAATGAGCAGTTCTTC
CDR3: CASSQTSGGALDNEQFF

J: TRBJ2-2
size: NA
V: TRBV4-3
D: TRBD2
DNA: TGCGCCAGCAGCCAAGGCCTCTCCGGGACTAGTTACACCGGGGAGCTGTTTTTT
CDR3: CASSQGLSGTSYTGELFF

J: TRBJ2-5
size: once
V: TRBV10-3
D: TRBD2
DNA: TGTGCCATCAGTCCCGGAGTGGGGGGGCAAGAGACCCAGTACTTC
CDR3: CAISPGVGGQETQYF